These T cell receptor beta chains were read from a single sample in a study of T cell responses to AZD1222 COVID-19 vaccine. Only in-frame clones appear in the TCRdb table, and some are missing; sequencing was by immunoSEQ multiplex PCR. The table shows tens of thousands of clones, with approximately 91% occurring only once. Sequencing was performed on peripheral blood, taken on day 0 of AZD1222 vaccination. These receptors originate from an adult in good health. CDR3s include the opening cysteine and the closing phenylalanine or tryptophan.

j_call,v_call,cdr3_aa
TRBJ2-7,TRBV10-1,CASSDAGTKSSYEQYF
TRBJ2-5,TRBV2,CASSEPRGPYQETQYF
TRBJ2-5,TRBV5-1,CASSLEGETQYF
TRBJ1-2,TRBV28,CASSLPGVYGYTF
TRBJ2-5,TRBV15,CATSRGWVPVGKEGHQETQYF
TRBJ1-5,TRBV7-2,CASSYTGNSNQPQHF
TRBJ2-7,TRBV14,CASSQAAGARYEQYF
TRBJ2-7,TRBV6-5,CASSYSWQGYEQYF
TRBJ2-1,TRBV4-3,CASSLQGAYNEQFF
TRBJ1-1,TRBV4-1,CASSQAQGDTEAFF
TRBJ1-2,TRBV28,CASSWTVRGTLWGQGHGYTF
TRBJ2-5,TRBV6-2/TRBV6-3,CASSYTSRTSGGAQYF